The 4 T cell receptor beta chains in this list originate from one sample, sequenced in a study of brain T cells in children with intractable seizures. Time point here: blood from clinic visit 5 months post-surgery; TSC patient then seizure free. The protocol was immunoSEQ multiplex PCR, while the TCRdb copy is restricted to in-frame clones and leaves out a portion. Of hundreds of thousands of clones in the sample, roughly 93% are singletons; the top ten hold 4.5% to 7%. Source: peripheral blood, taken around 5 months after surgery. The source is a boy under two years old with tuberous sclerosis and intractable seizures.

V gene TRBV30 combines with J gene TRBJ2-7, with D uncertain. This CDR3 contains 13 residues. The germline CDR1 and CDR2 sequences are GTSNPN and SVGIG (reference sequence). Trimming left V 0 bases short and J 0 bases short, with 6 bases between. CDR3 sequence (DNA): TGTGCCTGGAGTGTTGGCAGCTCCTACGAGCAGTACTTC. The encoded protein is CAWSVGSSYEQYF.

The chain recombines TRBV5-4 with TRBJ2-7; 10 nucleotides match TRBD1. CDR1 SGHNT and CDR2 YYREEE come from the germline V gene (reference sequence). Trimming took 2 bases from V and 4 from J; bases not matched to a gene: 3. The CDR3 runs 14 residues. CDR3 amino acids: CASSFGQGGYEQYF. In DNA form, the CDR3 reads TGTGCCAGCAGCTTCGGACAGGGGGGTTACGAGCAGTACTTC.

The chain joins TRBV21-1 to TRBJ1-1; the D call TRBD1 from the table was never checked on the DNA. TRBV21-1 counts as a pseudogene. This CDR3 has 13 residues. Written as DNA, the CDR3 is TGTGCCAGCAGCGCCCATACAGGGGATGAAGCTTTCTTT. Residues: CASSAHTGDEAFF.

The gene calls are TRBV14 and TRBJ1-6, with D perhaps TRBD1 (5 bases). CDR1 is SGHDN, CDR2 FVKESK, per germline. The CDR3 is 18 residues long. Trimming cost V 5 bases and J 1 base, with 18 bases left between them. The CDR3 sequence: CASSLPGNWQSYNSPLHF. Written as DNA, the CDR3 is TGTGCCAGCAGCTTGCCAGGGAATTGGCAGTCCTATAATTCACCCCTCCACTTT. The whole variable domain, filled in from reference TRBV14 and TRBJ1-6, reads EAGVTQFPSHSVIEKGQTVTLRCDPISGHDNLYWYRRVMGKEIKFLLHFVKESKQDESGMPNNRFLAERTGGTYSTLKVQPAELEDSGVYFCASSLPGNWQSYNSPLHFGNGTRLTVT.